The 14 T cell receptor beta chains in this list originate from one sample, sequenced in a study of T cell changes during pregnancy in multiple sclerosis. Measured with immunoSEQ multiplex PCR; TCRdb has only the in-frame clones, and not every one. The sample lists around 31,000 clones, over 75% occurring once. The sequencing used CD8+ T cells from peripheral blood mononuclear cells, collected in the second trimester of pregnancy. The receptor source for this set is a female donor with multiple sclerosis, enrolled in a pregnancy study.

CDR3 in amino acids: CASSQHNRAFSEQYF. In DNA, the CDR3 is TGCGCCAGCAGCCAGCACAACAGGGCCTTCAGCGAGCAGTACTTC. The V call is TRBV4-3, the J call TRBJ2-7; maybe TRBD1 (6 bases). The V and J ends lost 3 bases and 6 bases respectively, with 18 bases between them. This CDR3 is built from 15 residues. The germline V gene encodes CDR1 LGHNA and CDR2 YSLEER.

This chain joins TRBV9 and TRBJ2-6, with TRBD1 matching 7 bases. Trimming took 4 bases from V and 4 from J; bases not matched to a gene: 11. Germline-derived CDR1 and CDR2 are SGDLS and YYNGEE. The CDR3 runs to 17 residues. The CDR3 reads CASSNNRGSAGANVLTF. The CDR3 region has the DNA TGTGCCAGCAGCAATAACAGGGGATCGGCCGGGGCCAACGTCCTGACTTTC.

The chain carries TRBV6-5 and TRBJ1-5; D is perhaps TRBD1 (5 bases). Germline CDR1 and CDR2: MNHEY and SVGAGI. This CDR3 is built from 14 residues. V lost 3 bases, J lost 7 bases, and 13 bases lay in between. The CDR3 DNA is TGTGCCAGCAGTTATCCGGGGGAGGGACAGCCCCAGCATTTT. Residues: CASSYPGEGQPQHF.

The genes are TRBV5-1 and TRBJ1-1; possible D gene TRBD1, 6 bases. V shed 4 bases and J shed 1 base, with 14 bases lying between them. CDR3 length equals 15 residues. Germline V gene sequence: CDR1 SGHRS, CDR2 YFSETQ. DNA of the CDR3: TGCGCCAGCAGCGATCCGGGACAATCGAACACTGAAGCTTTCTTT. Its translation is CASSDPGQSNTEAFF.

V usage is TRBV4-3 and J usage is TRBJ2-1, with 9 bases lining up with TRBD1. The CDR3 spans 15 residues. V gave up 3 bases and J gave up 2 bases; unmatched junction bases: 2. Germline assignment: CDR1 LGHNA and CDR2 YSLEER. Written as DNA, the CDR3 is TGCGCCAGCAGCCAGAGGACAGGGGCCTACAATGAGCAGTTCTTC. Translated, it gives CASSQRTGAYNEQFF.

The chain employs TRBV7-9 and TRBJ2-3; weak D call: TRBD2 (5 bases). This CDR3 comprises 14 residues. V was shortened by 3 bases and J by 14 bases, with 21 bases between the two germline ends. Germline V lookup: CDR1 SEHNR, CDR2 FQNEAQ (reference sequence). The CDR3 spells CASSFLQKRREGYF. The CDR3 DNA sequence: TGTGCCAGCAGCTTTTTGCAAAAAAGGCGAGAGGGGTATTTT.

Here the CDR3 reads CASSGGLVTDTQYF. DNA of the CDR3: TGCGCCAGCAGCGGCGGACTAGTTACAGATACGCAGTATTTT. The rearrangement links TRBV5-1 to TRBJ2-3, with TRBD2 matching over 7 bases. The CDR3 has 14 amino acids. The germline V gene encodes CDR1 SGHRS and CDR2 YFSETQ. The ends lost 4 bases at V and 3 bases at J; junction bases unmatched: 5.

CDR3: CASSLGLASRNEQFF. In DNA, the CDR3 is TGCGCCAGCAGCTTAGGACTAGCGAGTAGGAATGAGCAGTTCTTC. The chain carries TRBV5-1 and TRBJ2-1, with 9 nucleotides matching TRBD2. The junction had 7 bases not matched to a gene; V was cut back by 2 bases and J by 7 bases. Germline V gene sequence: CDR1 SGHRS, CDR2 YFSETQ. CDR3 size: 15 residues.

This sequence joins TRBV5-6 and TRBJ1-2, with 8 bases lining up with TRBD1. Germline CDR1 SGHDT, CDR2 YYEEEE. The CDR3 is 16 amino acids. The V segment lost 2 bases and the J segment 2 bases; nucleotides outside the gene matches: 8. This CDR3 reads CASSLENRGGNYGYTF. The CDR3 coding sequence is TGTGCCAGCAGCTTAGAAAACAGGGGGGGAAACTATGGCTACACCTTC.

This clone has more than one count but fewer than ten. V is TRBV6-4 and J is TRBJ2-3, with D perhaps TRBD2 (5 bases). CDR1 and CDR2 (germline): MRHNA, SNTAGT. V lost 3 bases to trimming and J lost 4 bases, with 14 bases between them. The CDR3 has 15 amino acids. This CDR3 is CASSEYSGMADTQYF. CDR3 DNA sequence: TGTGCCAGCAGTGAATACTCCGGGATGGCAGATACGCAGTATTTT.

J is TRBJ2-7 and V is TRBV10-3; 8 bases fit TRBD1. J lost 1 base, V lost 4 bases, and 9 bases had no gene match. CDR3 length: 16 amino acids. CDR1 and CDR2 from the germline V gene are ENHRY and SYGVKD. The CDR3, as DNA: TGTGCCATCAGTGCGACAGGGGCGTATACATCCTACGAGCAGTACTTC. Translating gives CAISATGAYTSYEQYF.

The genes are TRBV23-1 and TRBJ2-5; 9 positions match TRBD2. TRBV23-1 is placed among ORFs of uncertain function. The CDR3 has 15 residues. Germline trimming cut 0 bases from V and 5 bases from J; bases unmatched to any gene: 4. CDR3 DNA: TGCGCCAGCAGTCAATCTCGCGGGAGGGGTGAGACCCAGTACTTC. Translation gives CASSQSRGRGETQYF.

This rearrangement joins TRBV27 to TRBJ2-7; maybe TRBD2 (6 bases). The CDR3 is 16 residues long. V was trimmed by 3 bases and J by 2 bases, leaving 17 bases between them. Germline lookup yields CDR1 MNHEY and CDR2 SMNVEV (reference sequence). In nucleotides, the CDR3 is TGTGCCAGCAGTTTTAGGGCTAGCGCGTTTCCCTACGAGCAGTACTTC. It yields the protein CASSFRASAFPYEQYF.

This chain uses TRBV6-5 with TRBJ2-5; D is unclear. The DNA end is a closer match to TRBJ2-7, so the J assignment may be wrong. Germline loops: CDR1 MNHEY, CDR2 SVGAGI. The CDR3 extends over 15 amino acids. The CDR3, as DNA: TGTGCCAGCAGTTACTCGGCCCCAACATACTACGAGCAGTACTTC. It yields the protein CASSYSAPTYYEQYF.